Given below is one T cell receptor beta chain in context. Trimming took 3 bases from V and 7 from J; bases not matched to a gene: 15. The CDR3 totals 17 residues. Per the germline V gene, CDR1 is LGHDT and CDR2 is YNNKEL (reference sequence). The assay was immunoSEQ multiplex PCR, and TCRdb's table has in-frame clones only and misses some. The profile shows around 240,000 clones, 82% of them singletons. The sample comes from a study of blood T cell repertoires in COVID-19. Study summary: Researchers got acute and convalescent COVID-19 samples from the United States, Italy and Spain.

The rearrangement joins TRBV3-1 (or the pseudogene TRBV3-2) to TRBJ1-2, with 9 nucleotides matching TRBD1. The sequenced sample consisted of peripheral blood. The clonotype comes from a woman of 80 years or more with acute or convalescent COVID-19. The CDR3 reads CASSHRYITGQGSGYTF. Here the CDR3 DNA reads TGTGCCAGCAGCCACCGATATATTACGGGACAGGGTAGTGGCTACACCTTC.